One and the same sample provided the 29 T cell receptor beta chains below, sequenced in a study of cytomegalovirus exposure and HLA in healthy donors. PCR employed 60 Vbeta and 13 Jbeta primers. Assay used: immunoSEQ multiplex PCR; TCRdb lists only in-frame clones, some missing. Of tens of thousands of clones listed, approximately 65% were seen once; the top ten hold roughly 6.3%. The source material was PBMCs. The receptors stem from a man under 40 in good health and CMV-seronegative.

The rearrangement joins TRBV2 to TRBJ2-7, with a possible D match to TRBD1 (5 bases). CDR3 length equals 13 residues. CDR1 is SNHLY, CDR2 FYNNEI, per germline. Trimming removed 4 bases at V and 3 bases at J, with 10 bases between. The CDR3 nucleotides are TGTGCCAGCAGTGTGGGGCGTTACTACGAGCAGTACTTC. It is translated as CASSVGRYYEQYF.

A word on this clone: Germline and junction disagree at one end, which may indicate a read error. Other DNA sequences of this sample code for an identical CDR3. V and J are TRBV5-1 and TRBJ2-7; D remains unclear. Germline values: CDR1 SGHRS, CDR2 YFSETQ. CDR3 size: 11 residues. The CDR3 region has the DNA TGCGCCAGCAGGGGCAGCTACGAACAGTACTTC. It encodes CASRGSYEQYF.

This chain links TRBV7-6 with TRBJ2-7; 13 positions match TRBD2. Looked up from germline, CDR1 is SGHVS and CDR2 is FNYEAQ. This CDR3 is built from 17 residues. V lost 0 bases and J lost 7; bases outside the gene matches: 9. This CDR3 is CASSLARGTSGIQEQYF. CDR3 in DNA: TGTGCCAGCAGCTTAGCTAGGGGGACTAGCGGGATACAAGAGCAGTACTTC.

The chain is built from TRBV25-1 and TRBJ2-1; TRBD2 aligns across 9 bases. CDR1 and CDR2 from the germline V gene are MGHDK and SYGVNS. This CDR3 comprises 18 residues. Trimming removed 3 bases from V and 0 bases from J; junction bases left unmatched: 9. The CDR3 here is CASSEVSGRPSSYNEQFF. The CDR3 region has the DNA TGTGCCAGCAGTGAGGTGAGCGGGAGGCCGAGCTCCTACAATGAGCAGTTCTTC.

The J gene is TRBJ1-3, the V gene TRBV30; D is possibly TRBD1 (5 bases). This CDR3 comprises 15 residues. CDR1 is GTSNPN, CDR2 SVGIG, per germline (reference sequence). The ends were cut back, 0 bases at V and 0 bases at J, with 9 bases in the middle. CDR3 in amino acids: CAWSVMGGSGNTIYF. CDR3 DNA sequence: TGTGCCTGGAGTGTAATGGGGGGCTCTGGAAACACCATATATTTT.

The V and J genes are TRBV10-3 and TRBJ1-5; tentative D call: TRBD1 (6 bases). The CDR3 is made up of 15 amino acids. Between the trimmed V and J ends, which lost 0 bases and 3 bases, there was a span of 9 bases. Germline CDR1 reads ENHRY; CDR2 reads SYGVKD. Here the CDR3 DNA reads TGTGCCATCAGTGAGTCAGGGGGAAACAATCAGCCCCAGCATTTT. Translated: CAISESGGNNQPQHF.

The gene calls are TRBV19 and TRBJ1-1; 9 bases map to TRBD1. The CDR3 contains 17 residues. Per germline, CDR1 LNHDA and CDR2 SQIVND (reference sequence). Trimming at V came to 1 base and at J to 1 base, leaving 7 bases not matched to a gene. CDR3 region: CASSIGGTGNKNTEAFF. In DNA form, the CDR3 reads TGTGCCAGTAGTATAGGCGGGACAGGGAACAAGAACACTGAAGCTTTCTTT.

In its sample, this clone was seen a few times. The chain joins TRBV5-1 to TRBJ2-7; tentatively, D is TRBD2 (6 bases). This CDR3 region has 11 residues. V gave up 5 bases and J gave up 5 bases, with 8 bases separating them. Per germline, CDR1 SGHRS and CDR2 YFSETQ. The CDR3 protein is CASREGHEQYF. The CDR3 nucleotides read TGCGCCAGCAGGGAGGGCCACGAGCAGTACTTC.

The chain is built from TRBV10-3 and TRBJ2-3; weak D call: TRBD1 (6 bases). The CDR3 sequence is 14 residues long. CDR1 is ENHRY and CDR2 is SYGVKD in the germline V gene. V shed 6 bases and J shed 2 bases, with 12 bases lying between them. CDR3 amino acids: CAIRATGYTDTQYF. In DNA, the CDR3 is TGTGCCATCAGGGCGACAGGTTACACAGATACGCAGTATTTT.

This clone has just a few counts. The V gene is TRBV6-4, the J gene TRBJ2-4; the match to TRBD1 covers 8 bases. The CDR3 contains 13 residues. V was pared by 0 bases and J by 8 bases, with 0 bases of the junction left unmatched. Germline-derived CDR1 and CDR2 are MRHNA and SNTAGT. The CDR3 region has the DNA TGTGCCAGCAGTGACTCGGACAGGGACATTCAGTACTTC. Its translation is CASSDSDRDIQYF.

The chain is built from TRBV5-6 and TRBJ2-3; 7 bases map to TRBD2. The junction had 12 bases not matched to a gene; V was cut back by 4 bases and J by 1 base. The V gene's germline CDR1 is SGHDT and CDR2 YYEEEE. The CDR3 runs 17 residues. This CDR3 is CASSPAILAQGTDTQYF. In nucleotides, the CDR3 is TGTGCCAGCAGCCCGGCGATACTAGCGCAAGGCACAGATACGCAGTATTTT.

This chain joins TRBV19 and TRBJ2-7; 8 bases match TRBD1. The junction had 6 bases not matched to a gene; V was cut back by 5 bases and J by 3 bases. The CDR3 is made up of 14 amino acids. Germline V gene sequence: CDR1 LNHDA, CDR2 SQIVND (reference sequence). The CDR3 spells CASSVSGGYYEQYF. The DNA for the CDR3 is TGTGCCAGTAGTGTCTCAGGGGGCTACTACGAGCAGTACTTC.

This clone was observed a handful of times. The chain joins TRBV5-4 to TRBJ2-7; perhaps TRBD1 as D (5 bases). Deletions cut 3 bases from V and 6 bases from J, with 19 bases between. Germline CDR1 reads SGHNT; CDR2 reads YYREEE (reference sequence). The CDR3 sequence is 15 residues long. The CDR3 bases are TGTGCCAGCAGCTCGGCTCGGGCGAGAAGGGGCGAGCAGTACTTC. Translated, it gives CASSSARARRGEQYF.

This chain connects TRBV7-8 to TRBJ1-3; 7 nucleotides agree with TRBD1. Germline lookup yields CDR1 SGHVS and CDR2 FQNEAQ. The CDR3 runs to 16 residues. Trimming removed 0 bases from V and 4 bases from J; junction bases left unmatched: 6. The CDR3 DNA reads TGTGCCAGCAGCTTAGCGAGGGGGCATATAGGAAACACCATATATTTT. Amino acids: CASSLARGHIGNTIYF.

The chain links TRBV11-2 to TRBJ1-2; D unresolved. The CDR3 runs to 13 residues. The germline gives CDR1 SGHAT, CDR2 FQNNGV. Trimming shortened V by 2 bases and J by 4 bases, and 8 bases separated the two germline ends. CDR3 nucleotides: TGTGCCAGCAGCTTATTCACTACCTATGGCTACACCTTC. This codes for CASSLFTTYGYTF.

The gene calls are TRBV19 and TRBJ2-3, with D perhaps matching TRBD1 (6 bases). The CDR3 has 15 amino acids. Germline V gene sequence: CDR1 LNHDA, CDR2 SQIVND (reference sequence). V lost 4 bases, J lost 2 bases, and 13 bases lay in between. The CDR3 sequence is CASSRGTGLTDTQYF. The CDR3 region has the DNA TGTGCCAGTAGTAGAGGTACAGGGCTCACAGATACGCAGTATTTT.

This clone was found once. V and J are TRBV11-2 and TRBJ2-3, with D possibly matching TRBD2 (5 bases). Per the germline V gene, CDR1 is SGHAT and CDR2 is FQNNGV. Trimming cost V 3 bases and J 2 bases, with 15 bases left between them. The CDR3 has 16 amino acids. In DNA form, the CDR3 reads TGTGCCAGCAGCTTTTCTTCGTCGCGGGCCACAGATACGCAGTATTTT. Translated: CASSFSSSRATDTQYF.

The genes are TRBV6-5 and TRBJ2-7; a possible D gene is TRBD2 (6 bases). Germline assignment: CDR1 MNHEY and CDR2 SVGAGI. Trimming pared 5 bases from V and 4 bases from J, leaving 12 bases between. The CDR3 runs 13 residues. In DNA, the CDR3 is TGTGCCAGCAGTCAACTAGCCCAATACGAGCAGTACTTC. This encodes CASSQLAQYEQYF.

CDR3: CASSWEGNTGELFF. Written as DNA, the CDR3 is TGTGCCAGCAGTTGGGAGGGGAACACCGGGGAGCTGTTTTTT. The rearrangement uses TRBV6-5 and TRBJ2-2; 7 positions agree with TRBD2. The CDR3 loop spans 14 amino acids. CDR1 and CDR2 (germline): MNHEY, SVGAGI. The V segment lost 4 bases and the J segment 1 base; nucleotides outside the gene matches: 0.

The CDR3 DNA is TGTGCCAGTAGTATAGCGGGAGTAGGCGAGCAGTACTTC. It specifies CASSIAGVGEQYF. V usage is TRBV19 and J usage is TRBJ2-7; the D gene is possibly TRBD2 (6 bases). The CDR3 has 13 amino acids. The germline V and J ends were trimmed by 1 base and 6 bases, with 10 bases remaining between them. Germline V gene data show CDR1 as LNHDA and CDR2 as SQIVND (reference sequence). Variable domain in full (rest from reference TRBV19 and TRBJ2-7): DGGITQSPKYLFRKEGQNVTLSCEQNLNHDAMYWYRQDPGQGLRLIYYSQIVNDFQKGDIAEGYSVSREKKESFPLTVTSAQKNPTAFYLCASSIAGVGEQYFGPGTRLTVT.

The chain has TRBV11-2 and TRBJ2-7; TRBD2 aligns across 13 bases. CDR1 is SGHAT, CDR2 FQNNGV, per germline. This CDR3 has 15 residues. The ends lost 4 bases at V and 3 bases at J; junction bases unmatched: 3. The CDR3 reads CASSSRTSGSYEQYF. CDR3 bases: TGTGCCAGCAGCTCGAGGACTAGCGGGAGCTACGAGCAGTACTTC.

V usage is TRBV2 and J usage is TRBJ2-7, with 7 bases matching TRBD1. The CDR3 runs 13 residues. With 6 bases clipped from V and 0 bases from J, the junction kept 2 bases outside the gene matches. Looked up from germline, CDR1 is SNHLY and CDR2 is FYNNEI. The DNA for the CDR3 is TGTGCCAGCAGGGGACAGAGCTCCTACGAGCAGTACTTC. Encoded protein: CASRGQSSYEQYF.

The table lists this clone with a few counts. The junction shows a germline mismatch at one end, possibly a read error. This chain uses TRBV11-2 with TRBJ2-3; 8 bases match TRBD1. CDR3 length: 12 residues. Germline-derived CDR1 and CDR2 are SGHAT and FQNNGV. In DNA, the CDR3 is TGTGCCAGCAGCCCGGGACAGGCCTTTGACAATTTT. Residues: CASSPGQAFDNF.

Details on this clone: At one of its ends the junction is not consistent with the germline gene, which may arise from a read error. The CDR3 bases are TGCGCCAGCAGCCAGTTCCCGGGACAGAATCGGGAGCGGTACTTC. Translating it yields CASSQFPGQNRERYF. V usage is TRBV4-1 and J usage is TRBJ2-7; TRBD1 is a possible D gene (7 bases). Germline CDR1 and CDR2: MGHRA and YSYEKL. The CDR3 spans 15 residues.

This clone was observed a few times. J is TRBJ2-7 and V is TRBV4-1; 9 bases line up with TRBD1. The V gene's germline CDR1 is MGHRA and CDR2 YSYEKL. The CDR3 loop spans 15 amino acids. V dropped 7 bases and J dropped 4; count of bases not matched to a gene: 11. The CDR3 protein is CASTNGQGPGYEQYF. CDR3 nucleotides: TGCGCCAGCACCAACGGACAGGGGCCGGGGTACGAGCAGTACTTC.

This clone has just a few counts. The chain is built from TRBV5-6 and TRBJ2-1; 10 nucleotides agree with TRBD1. With 7 bases clipped from V and 5 bases from J, the junction kept 9 bases outside the gene matches. The germline V gene has CDR1 SGHDT and CDR2 YYEEEE. The CDR3 covers 15 residues. Here the CDR3 reads CASLSGTGVHNEQFF. In DNA, the CDR3 is TGTGCCAGCTTATCCGGGACAGGGGTACACAATGAGCAGTTCTTC.

The V gene is TRBV5-1, the J gene TRBJ2-2; 7 positions agree with TRBD1. The germline V gene encodes CDR1 SGHRS and CDR2 YFSETQ. The CDR3 length is 15 residues. V lost 4 bases to trimming and J lost 4 bases; unmatched junction nucleotides: 7. CDR3 amino acids: CASSPYRGFTGELFF. As DNA, the CDR3 is TGCGCCAGCAGCCCTTACAGGGGTTTCACCGGGGAGCTGTTTTTT.

The chain uses TRBV6-5 and TRBJ2-1; the D gene is possibly TRBD2 (6 bases). Trimming left V 8 bases short and J 3 bases short, with 14 bases between. This CDR3 has 14 amino acids. CDR1 is MNHEY, CDR2 SVGAGI, per germline. The DNA of the CDR3 is TGTGCCAGCGGCCCGGGAGCCAACTACAATGAGCAGTTCTTC. Translation: CASGPGANYNEQFF.

This sequence joins TRBV9 and TRBJ2-7; no firm D call. The V end lost 0 bases, the J end lost 3 bases, and 13 bases lay between the germline ends. CDR1 is SGDLS, CDR2 YYNGEE, per germline. This CDR3 comprises 15 residues. This chain's CDR3 is CASSVDQSPGYEQYF. In DNA form, the CDR3 reads TGTGCCAGCAGCGTAGATCAGTCTCCGGGCTACGAGCAGTACTTC.